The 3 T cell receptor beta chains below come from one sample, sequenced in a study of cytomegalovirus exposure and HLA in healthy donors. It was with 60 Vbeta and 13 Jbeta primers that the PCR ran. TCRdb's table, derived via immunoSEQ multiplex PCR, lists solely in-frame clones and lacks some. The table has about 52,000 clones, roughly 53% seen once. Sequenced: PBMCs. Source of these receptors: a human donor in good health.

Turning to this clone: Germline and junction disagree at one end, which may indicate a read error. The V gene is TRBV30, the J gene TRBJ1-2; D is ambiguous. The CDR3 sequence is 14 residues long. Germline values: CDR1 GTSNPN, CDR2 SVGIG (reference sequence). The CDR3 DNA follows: TGTGCCTGGAATTCGGAGACCTCTAACTATGGCTACCCCTTC. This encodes CAWNSETSNYGYPF.

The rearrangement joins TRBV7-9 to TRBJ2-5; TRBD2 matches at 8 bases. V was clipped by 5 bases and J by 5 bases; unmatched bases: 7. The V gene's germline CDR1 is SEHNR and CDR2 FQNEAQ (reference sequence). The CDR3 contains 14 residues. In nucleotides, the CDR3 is TGTGCCAGCAGCCGGGTAGCGGGGCGGGAGACCCAGTACTTC. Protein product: CASSRVAGRETQYF.

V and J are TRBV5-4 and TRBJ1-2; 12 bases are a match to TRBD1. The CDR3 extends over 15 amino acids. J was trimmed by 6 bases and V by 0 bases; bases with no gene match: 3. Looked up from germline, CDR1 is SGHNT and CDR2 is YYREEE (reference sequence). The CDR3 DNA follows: TGTGCCAGCAGCTTGGCGGGGACAGGGGGCCATGGCTACACCTTC. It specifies CASSLAGTGGHGYTF. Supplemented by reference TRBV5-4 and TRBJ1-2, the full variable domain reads ETGVTQSPTHLIKTRGQQVTLRCSSQSGHNTVSWYQQALGQGPQFIFQYYREEENGRGNFPPRFSGLQFPNYSSELNVNALELDDSALYLCASSLAGTGGHGYTFGSGTRLTVV.